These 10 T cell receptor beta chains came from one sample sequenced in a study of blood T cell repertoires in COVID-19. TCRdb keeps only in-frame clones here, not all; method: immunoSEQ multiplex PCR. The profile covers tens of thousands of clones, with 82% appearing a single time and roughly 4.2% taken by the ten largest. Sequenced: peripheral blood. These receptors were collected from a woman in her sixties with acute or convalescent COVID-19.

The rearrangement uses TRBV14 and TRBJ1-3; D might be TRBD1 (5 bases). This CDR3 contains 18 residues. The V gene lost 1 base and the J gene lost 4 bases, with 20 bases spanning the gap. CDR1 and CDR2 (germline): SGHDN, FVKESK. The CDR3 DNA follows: TGTGCCAGCAGCCAAGTTTACTCCGGGGGAGGACGCGGAAACACCATATATTTT. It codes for CASSQVYSGGGRGNTIYF. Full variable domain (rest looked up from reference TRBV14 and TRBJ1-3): EAGVTQFPSHSVIEKGQTVTLRCDPISGHDNLYWYRRVMGKEIKFLLHFVKESKQDESGMPNNRFLAERTGGTYSTLKVQPAELEDSGVYFCASSQVYSGGGRGNTIYFGEGSWLTVV.

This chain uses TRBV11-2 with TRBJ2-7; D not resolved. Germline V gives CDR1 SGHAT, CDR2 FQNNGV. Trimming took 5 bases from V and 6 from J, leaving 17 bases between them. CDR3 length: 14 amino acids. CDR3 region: CASSLMKQVGEQYF. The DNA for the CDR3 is TGTGCCAGCAGCCTCATGAAGCAGGTGGGCGAGCAGTACTTC.

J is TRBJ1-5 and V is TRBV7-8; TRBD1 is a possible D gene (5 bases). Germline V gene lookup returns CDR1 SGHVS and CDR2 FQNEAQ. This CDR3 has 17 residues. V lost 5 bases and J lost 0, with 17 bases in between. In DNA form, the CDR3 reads TGTGCCAGCAGCCCACCAACAGGCCTCCCTAGCAATCAGCCCCAGCATTTT. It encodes CASSPPTGLPSNQPQHF.

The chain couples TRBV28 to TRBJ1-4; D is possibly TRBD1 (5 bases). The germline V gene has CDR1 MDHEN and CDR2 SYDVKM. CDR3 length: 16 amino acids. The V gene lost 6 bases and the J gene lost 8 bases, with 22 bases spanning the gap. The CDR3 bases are TGTGCCAGCAGCAGAACGCGGGGGGTAAGGGCCGAAAAACTGTTTTTT. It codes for CASSRTRGVRAEKLFF.

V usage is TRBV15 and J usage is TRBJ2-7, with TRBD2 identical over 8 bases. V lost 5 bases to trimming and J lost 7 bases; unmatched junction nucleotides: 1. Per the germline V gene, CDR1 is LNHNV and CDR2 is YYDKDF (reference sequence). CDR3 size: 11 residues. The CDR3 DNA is TGTGCCACCAGCCGGGGGGGGGAGCAGTACTTC. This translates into CATSRGGEQYF.

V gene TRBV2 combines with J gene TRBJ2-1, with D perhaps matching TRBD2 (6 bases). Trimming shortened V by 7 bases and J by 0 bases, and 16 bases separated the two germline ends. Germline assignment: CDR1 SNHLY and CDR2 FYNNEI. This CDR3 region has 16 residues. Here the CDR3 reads CASTGARGSSYNEQFF. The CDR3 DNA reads TGTGCCAGCACTGGGGCCCGGGGGAGCTCCTACAATGAGCAGTTCTTC.

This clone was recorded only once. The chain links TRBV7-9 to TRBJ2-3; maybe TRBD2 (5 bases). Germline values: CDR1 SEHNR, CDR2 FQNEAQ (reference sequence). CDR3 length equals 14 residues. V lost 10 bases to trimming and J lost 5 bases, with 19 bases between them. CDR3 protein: CATLFWGAEDTQYF. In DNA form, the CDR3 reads TGTGCCACACTATTTTGGGGAGCGGAAGATACGCAGTATTTT.

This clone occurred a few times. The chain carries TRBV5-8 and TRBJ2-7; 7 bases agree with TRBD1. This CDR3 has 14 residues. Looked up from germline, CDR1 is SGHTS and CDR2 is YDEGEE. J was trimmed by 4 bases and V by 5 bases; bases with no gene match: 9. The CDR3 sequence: CASSYPGQTYEQYF. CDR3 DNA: TGTGCCAGCAGTTACCCGGGACAGACTTACGAGCAGTACTTC.

This chain's CDR3 is CASSPRQVNEQFF. CDR3 bases: TGTGCCAGCAGCCCCAGACAGGTCAATGAGCAGTTCTTC. The chain joins TRBV3-1 (or the pseudogene TRBV3-2) to TRBJ2-1; tentative D call: TRBD1 (6 bases). The ends were cut back, 4 bases at V and 6 bases at J, with 10 bases in the middle. This CDR3 has 13 amino acids. CDR1 is LGHDT, CDR2 YNNKEL, per germline (reference sequence).

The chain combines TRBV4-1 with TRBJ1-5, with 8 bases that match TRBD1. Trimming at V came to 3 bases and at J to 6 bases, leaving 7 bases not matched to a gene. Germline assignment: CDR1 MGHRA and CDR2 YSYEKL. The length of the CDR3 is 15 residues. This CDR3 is CASSQGDRMFQPQHF. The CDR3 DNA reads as TGCGCCAGCAGCCAGGGGGACAGGATGTTTCAGCCCCAGCATTTT.